The subject of this entry is one T cell receptor (beta chain). Its antigen is not known. These data come from a study of T-cell memory formation after mild COVID-19. Findings of the study overall: Some responding clones appeared in pre-infection memory, suggesting cross-reactive memory joined.

This CDR3 spans 14 amino acids. J lost 4 bases, V lost 6 bases, and 8 bases had no gene match. Germline V CDR1 and CDR2: LNHDA, SQIVND (reference sequence). Constant-segment-primed 5'RACE gave TCR alpha and TCR beta cDNA libraries with sample barcodes and UMIs. TCRdb ran MiXCR on the 5' RACE reads and lists one entry per CDR3 protein. The sample gives roughly 110,000 distinct CDR3 sequences, about a sixth of which show up once; 28% is in the top ten. The sequenced sample was PBMCs or a T cell subset sorted from them (not recorded which). The sequence derives from an adult woman who had mild COVID-19 (a few samples of this study predate the infection). Cell type and time point are not known. The chain recombines TRBV19 with TRBJ1-2; TRBD1 aligns across 7 bases. In DNA form, the CDR3 reads TGTGCCAGTAGGACAGGGCTCAGTACCTATGGCTACACCTTC. Translating it yields CASRTGLSTYGYTF.